This TCR beta chain was observed in a study of OX40 agonist ivuxolimab in advanced cancers. General study findings and limits: Those patients achieving a partial response at 0.1-3.0 mg/kg showed among the lowest clonal expansion.

Using immunoSEQ multiplex PCR, the repertoire was profiled, and TCRdb retains in-frame clones only, with some absent. The sample has some 14,000 clones; more than 65% are singletons. This CDR3 spans 17 amino acids. Trimming stripped 3 bases from V and 5 bases from J, with 17 bases between. Turning to this clone: Its antigen is still unknown.

The input for sequencing was CD4+ or CD8+ T cells sorted from blood, taken in a trial of the OX40 agonist ivuxolimab. The V call is TRBV7-1, the J call TRBJ2-6, with a possible D match to TRBD1 (5 bases). TRBV7-1 is filed as an ORF, its function uncertain. The source of this sequence is an adult with an advanced solid tumor such as melanoma, head and neck, liver or kidney cancer. The CDR3 region has the DNA TGTGCCAGCAGCTCTTTGAGAGGACAAAGTCGGGCCAACGTCCTGACTTTC. Amino acid sequence: CASSSLRGQSRANVLTF.